These 21 T cell receptor beta chains originate from one sample sequenced in a study of T cells in Graves' hyperthyroidism and ophthalmopathy. The investigators amplified TCR beta CDR3 regions from RNA transcripts. The HTBI primer set served for first-round RT-PCR of the TCR CDR3. TCRdb fed the multiplex PCR reads into MiXCR, producing one record per CDR3 protein. Among around 280,000 distinct CDR3 sequences listed, 13% were seen once. The specimen sequenced was blood. These TCRs come from a woman aged 25 to 39 with Graves' hyperthyroidism that later progressed to Graves' ophthalmopathy.

This clonotype occurred many times. The J gene is TRBJ2-7, the V gene TRBV28, with a possible D match to TRBD1 (7 bases). Between the trimmed V and J ends, which lost 6 bases and 9 bases, there was a span of 15 bases. CDR1 MDHEN and CDR2 SYDVKM come from the germline V gene. The CDR3 loop spans 12 amino acids. The CDR3 region has the DNA TGTGCCAGCAGATCTCGACAGGGAGGGCAGTACTTC. Its protein product is CASRSRQGGQYF.

Ten or more counts support this clonotype. The rearrangement links TRBV30 to TRBJ2-3; TRBD1 might be the D (5 bases). Trimming took off 0 bases at V and 5 bases at J, with 15 bases between the two ends. This CDR3 contains 15 residues. The germline V gene encodes CDR1 GTSNPN and CDR2 SVGIG (reference sequence). In DNA form, the CDR3 reads TGTGCCTGGAGTGTACGACAGCGATCACAAGATACGCAGTATTTT. Its protein is CAWSVRQRSQDTQYF.

There are many counts of this clonotype. Here the CDR3 reads CASSLWPKARGWNEQFF. The CDR3 region has the DNA TGTGCCAGCAGTTTATGGCCCAAGGCTAGAGGTTGGAATGAGCAGTTCTTC. V and J are TRBV27 and TRBJ2-1; D is unclear. The V end lost 1 base, the J end lost 7 bases, and 20 bases lay between the germline ends. The CDR3 is 17 residues long. Germline CDR1 MNHEY, CDR2 SMNVEV (reference sequence).

This clonotype has more than one count but fewer than ten. The rearrangement uses TRBV10-3 and TRBJ2-3; TRBD2 matches 13 bases. This CDR3 region has 20 residues. Germline loops: CDR1 ENHRY, CDR2 SYGVKD. The junction had 18 bases not matched to a gene; V was cut back by 4 bases and J by 5 bases. CDR3 loop: CAISGPPGLAGQQGGDTQYF. CDR3 DNA: TGTGCCATCAGTGGACCTCCGGGACTAGCGGGACAGCAGGGAGGAGATACGCAGTATTTT.

This clonotype was seen repeatedly, ten times or more. The CDR3 sequence is CASSLTVDYYEQYF. The CDR3 region has the DNA TGTGCCAGCAGCTTAACCGTCGACTACTACGAGCAGTACTTC. The rearrangement joins TRBV11-2 to TRBJ2-7; a weak D match, TRBD2 (5 bases). The CDR3 covers 14 residues. Germline V gives CDR1 SGHAT, CDR2 FQNNGV. V shed 2 bases and J shed 3 bases, with 11 bases lying between them. Using reference TRBV11-2 and TRBJ2-7 for the parts outside the CDR3, the full variable domain is EAGVAQSPRYKIIEKRQSVAFWCNPISGHATLYWYQQILGQGPKLLIQFQNNGVVDDSQLPKDRFSAERLKGVDSTLKIQPAKLEDSAVYLCASSLTVDYYEQYFGPGTRLTVT.

This clonotype was counted at least ten times. The chain combines TRBV20-1 with TRBJ1-5, with TRBD1 matching over 7 bases. Germline V gives CDR1 DFQATT, CDR2 SNEGSKA (reference sequence). Unmatched junction bases numbered 5, after V lost 6 bases and J lost 6 bases. This CDR3 spans 12 amino acids. The CDR3 loop reads CSARQGGQPQHF. The CDR3 DNA sequence: TGCAGTGCCAGACAGGGCGGTCAGCCCCAGCATTTT.

The sample holds many counts of this clonotype. In nucleotides, the CDR3 is TGTGCCTGGGGACCCCTTGGGGGTGTCGCGGAGACCCAGTACTTC. It encodes CAWGPLGGVAETQYF. The rearrangement uses TRBV30 and TRBJ2-5; D tentatively fits TRBD1 or TRBD2 (5 bases each). Germline-derived CDR1 and CDR2 are GTSNPN and SVGIG (reference sequence). Trimming left V 5 bases short and J 5 bases short, with 21 bases between. CDR3 length: 15 residues.

This clonotype was detected many times. The CDR3 DNA follows: TGCAGTGCTAGAAGGCGCGGAGAATACAATGAGCAGTTCTTC. It translates to CSARRRGEYNEQFF. The chain links TRBV20-1 to TRBJ2-1; D unresolved. Germline lookup yields CDR1 DFQATT and CDR2 SNEGSKA (reference sequence). The CDR3 totals 14 residues. V dropped 2 bases and J dropped 4 bases, with 12 bases sitting between them.

This clonotype has just one count. The chain uses TRBV27 and TRBJ1-2; 9 bases line up with TRBD1. The germline V gene has CDR1 MNHEY and CDR2 SMNVEV (reference sequence). This CDR3 has 14 amino acids. The V and J ends lost 5 bases and 2 bases, in that order; junction bases with no gene match: 3. In nucleotides, the CDR3 is TGTGCCAGCAGTAAGACAGGGGGAAACTATGGCTACACCTTC. Encoded protein: CASSKTGGNYGYTF.

The V call is TRBV19, the J call TRBJ2-1; 9 nucleotides match TRBD1. Looked up from germline, CDR1 is LNHDA and CDR2 is SQIVND (reference sequence). V gave up 6 bases and J gave up 10 bases; unmatched junction bases: 10. This CDR3 has 14 residues. The CDR3 is CASSPRDRAREQFF. The CDR3 bases are TGTGCCAGTAGCCCCCGGGACAGGGCTCGGGAGCAGTTCTTC.

There are many counts of this clonotype. The rearrangement uses TRBV7-2 and TRBJ2-5; 8 bases agree with TRBD1. CDR3 length equals 15 residues. The V gene end was trimmed by 7 bases and the J gene end by 5 bases; junction bases not matched to a gene: 12. CDR1 is SGHTA, CDR2 FQGNSA, per germline. The CDR3 sequence is CASTQGAGLWETQYF. CDR3 DNA: TGTGCCAGCACCCAGGGGGCGGGCTTGTGGGAGACCCAGTACTTC.

This clonotype was picked up many times. The chain has TRBV2 and TRBJ2-1, with D possibly TRBD2 on 5 matching bases. Per germline, CDR1 SNHLY and CDR2 FYNNEI. The CDR3 contains 15 residues. Trimming took off 7 bases at V and 0 bases at J, with 13 bases between the two ends. The CDR3, as DNA: TGTGCCAGCACCGGGGAACAGTTCTCCTACAATGAGCAGTTCTTC. Encoded protein: CASTGEQFSYNEQFF.

The CDR3 is CASSSGQGSYNEQYF. CDR3 coding DNA: TGTGCCAGCAGCTCTGGACAGGGATCCTACAATGAGCAGTACTTC. The rearrangement links TRBV11-3 to TRBJ2-1, with 8 bases lining up with TRBD1. TRBJ2-7 explains the end of the DNA better; the J call may be wrong. The CDR3 spans 15 residues. Germline loops: CDR1 SGHNT, CDR2 YENEEA.

In this sample, this clonotype turned up many times. This rearrangement joins TRBV24-1 to TRBJ2-1; weak D call: TRBD2 (6 bases). The V gene's germline CDR1 is KGHDR and CDR2 SFDVKD. The germline V and J ends were trimmed by 4 bases and 2 bases, with 14 bases remaining between them. The CDR3 loop spans 16 amino acids. CDR3 region: CATSESTAGTYNEQFF. In DNA form, the CDR3 reads TGTGCCACCAGTGAGTCCACAGCGGGCACCTACAATGAGCAGTTCTTC.

In this sample, this clonotype turned up many times. This rearrangement joins TRBV27 to TRBJ1-1; D is uncertain. V was cut by 4 bases and J by 1 base, with 10 bases left in between. CDR1 is MNHEY and CDR2 is SMNVEV in the germline V gene (reference sequence). CDR3 length: 14 amino acids. CDR3 in DNA: TGTGCCAGCAGTTACCGGGCCCCGAACACTGAAGCTTTCTTT. This translates into CASSYRAPNTEAFF.

This clonotype has ten or more counts. This chain joins TRBV6-1 and TRBJ2-7; D may correspond to TRBD1 or TRBD2 (5 bases each). V was shortened by 5 bases and J by 0 bases, with 20 bases between the two germline ends. CDR3 length: 17 residues. Germline lookup yields CDR1 MNHNS and CDR2 SASEGT. The CDR3 DNA is TGTGCCAGCAGTTATTTCGGATCCCGGGACGGCTCCTACGAGCAGTACTTC. Amino acids: CASSYFGSRDGSYEQYF.

This clonotype was counted at least ten times. V usage is TRBV4-2 and J usage is TRBJ1-1; D is unresolved. The CDR3 consists of 14 residues. Trimming took 0 bases from V and 3 from J, leaving 8 bases between them. Germline loops: CDR1 LGHNA, CDR2 YNFKEQ. CDR3 in DNA: TGTGCCAGCAGCCAAGAGCAGTACGACACTGAAGCTTTCTTT. Translating gives CASSQEQYDTEAFF.

This clonotype was counted at least ten times. The CDR3 coding sequence is TGTGCCAGCAGCCTTATAGCGGGATCCTACGAGCAGTACTTC. It codes for CASSLIAGSYEQYF. The chain couples TRBV7-8 to TRBJ2-7; 8 nucleotides line up with TRBD2. The length of the CDR3 is 14 residues. The V gene end was trimmed by 5 bases and the J gene end by 1 base; junction bases not matched to a gene: 4. The germline V gene has CDR1 SGHVS and CDR2 FQNEAQ. Complete variable domain (other parts from reference TRBV7-8 and TRBJ2-7): GAGVSQSPRYKVAKRGQDVALRCDPISGHVSLFWYQQALGQGPEFLTYFQNEAQLDKSGLPSDRFFAERPEGSVSTLKIQRTQQEDSAVYLCASSLIAGSYEQYFGPGTRLTVT.

This clonotype was found many times. The chain uses TRBV27 and TRBJ1-5; D unresolved. CDR1 MNHEY and CDR2 SMNVEV come from the germline V gene (reference sequence). The CDR3 length is 16 residues. V lost 3 bases and J 0 bases, leaving 12 bases between the germline ends. CDR3: CASSFVPFDSNQPQHF. CDR3 in DNA: TGTGCCAGCAGTTTCGTCCCCTTCGATAGCAATCAGCCCCAGCATTTT.

At least ten counts were recorded for this clonotype. The chain links TRBV3-1 to TRBJ2-7, with 8 nucleotides matching TRBD2. J lost 2 bases, V lost 3 bases, and 6 bases had no gene match. This CDR3 is built from 15 residues. CDR1 and CDR2 (germline): LGHDT, YNNKEL (reference sequence). CDR3 DNA sequence: TGTGCCAGCAGCCAGGATCCGGGACTAGCCTACGAGCAGTACTTC. Its protein is CASSQDPGLAYEQYF.

This clonotype was observed at least ten times. The rearrangement joins TRBV20-1 to TRBJ1-1; a possible D gene is TRBD1 (6 bases). The CDR3 extends over 13 amino acids. V lost 5 bases and J lost 0, with 10 bases in between. Germline CDR1 is DFQATT and CDR2 is SNEGSKA (reference sequence). DNA for the CDR3: TGCAGTGCTCCATGGGACATGAACACTGAAGCTTTCTTT. Encoded protein: CSAPWDMNTEAFF.